This T cell receptor (beta chain) was sequenced during a study of T cell responses to AZD1222 COVID-19 vaccine. To note about this clone: Antigen: not known.

Assay: immunoSEQ multiplex PCR; the TCRdb copy retains only in-frame clones and omits some. The repertoire has about 100,000 clones, 85% to 95% of them found once; the top ten carry around 1.7%. Germline V gene data show CDR1 as KGHSY and CDR2 as FQNENV. This CDR3 is built from 14 residues. Trimming shortened V by 6 bases and J by 4 bases, and 15 bases separated the two germline ends. Notes on the study in general: After the peak T cell response, and only then, were repertoires sampled.

This chain uses TRBV16 with TRBJ1-2; D may be TRBD1 (5 bases). This TCR was sampled from an adult in good health. The sequenced sample was peripheral blood, obtained on day 0 of AZD1222 vaccination. In DNA form, the CDR3 reads TGTGCCAGCAGTCTGGCCGGGGCCGGCTATGGCTACACCTTC. Translation: CASSLAGAGYGYTF.